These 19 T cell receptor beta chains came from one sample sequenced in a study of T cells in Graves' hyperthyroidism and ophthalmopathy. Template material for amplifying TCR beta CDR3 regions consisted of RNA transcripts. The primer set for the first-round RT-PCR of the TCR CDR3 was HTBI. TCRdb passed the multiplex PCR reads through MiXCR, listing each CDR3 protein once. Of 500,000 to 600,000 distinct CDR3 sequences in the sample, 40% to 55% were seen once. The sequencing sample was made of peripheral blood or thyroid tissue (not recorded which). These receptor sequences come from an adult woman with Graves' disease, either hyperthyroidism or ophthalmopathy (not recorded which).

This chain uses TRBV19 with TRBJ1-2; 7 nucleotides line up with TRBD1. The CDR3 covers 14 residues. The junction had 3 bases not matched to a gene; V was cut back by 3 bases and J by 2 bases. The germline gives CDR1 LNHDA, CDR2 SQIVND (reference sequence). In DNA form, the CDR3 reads TGTGCCAGTAGTATCCCGGGACAGAACTATGGCTACACCTTC. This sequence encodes CASSIPGQNYGYTF.

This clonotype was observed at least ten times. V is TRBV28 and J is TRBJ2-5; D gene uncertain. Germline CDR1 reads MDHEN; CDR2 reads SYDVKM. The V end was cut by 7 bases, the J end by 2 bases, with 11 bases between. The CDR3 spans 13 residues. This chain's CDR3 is CASTVGRQETQYF. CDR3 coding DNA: TGTGCCAGCACCGTGGGCAGGCAAGAGACCCAGTACTTC.

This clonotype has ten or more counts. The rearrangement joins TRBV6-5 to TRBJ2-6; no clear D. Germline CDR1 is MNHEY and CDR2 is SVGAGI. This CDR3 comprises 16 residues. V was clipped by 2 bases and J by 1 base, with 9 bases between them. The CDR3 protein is CASSYAQPSGANVLTF. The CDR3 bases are TGTGCCAGCAGTTACGCGCAGCCGTCTGGGGCCAACGTCCTGACTTTC.

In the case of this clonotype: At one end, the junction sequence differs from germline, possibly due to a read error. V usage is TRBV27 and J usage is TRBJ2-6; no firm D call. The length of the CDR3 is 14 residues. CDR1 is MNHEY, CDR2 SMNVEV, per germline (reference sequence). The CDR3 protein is CASGLGSGANVLTF. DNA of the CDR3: TGTGCCAGCGGTTTGGGATCTGGGGCCAACGTCCTGACTTTC. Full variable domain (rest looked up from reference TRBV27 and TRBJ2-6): EAQVTQNPRYLITVTGKKLTVTCSQNMNHEYMSWYRQDPGLGLRQIYYSMNVEVTDKGDVPEGYKVSRKEKRNFPLILESPSPNQTSLYFCASGLGSGANVLTFGAGSRLTVL.

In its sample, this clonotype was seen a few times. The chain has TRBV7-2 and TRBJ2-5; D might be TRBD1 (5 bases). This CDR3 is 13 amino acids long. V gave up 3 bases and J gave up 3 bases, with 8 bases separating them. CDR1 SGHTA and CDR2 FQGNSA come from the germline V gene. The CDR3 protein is CASSFSREETQYF. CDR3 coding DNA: TGTGCCAGCAGCTTTTCCAGGGAAGAGACCCAGTACTTC.

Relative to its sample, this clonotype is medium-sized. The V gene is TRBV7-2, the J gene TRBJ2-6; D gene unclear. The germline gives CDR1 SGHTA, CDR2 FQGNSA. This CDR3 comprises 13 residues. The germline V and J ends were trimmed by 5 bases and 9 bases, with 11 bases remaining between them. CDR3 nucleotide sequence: TGTGCCAGCAGCCCCGGGCCCAACAACGTCCTGACTTTC. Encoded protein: CASSPGPNNVLTF.

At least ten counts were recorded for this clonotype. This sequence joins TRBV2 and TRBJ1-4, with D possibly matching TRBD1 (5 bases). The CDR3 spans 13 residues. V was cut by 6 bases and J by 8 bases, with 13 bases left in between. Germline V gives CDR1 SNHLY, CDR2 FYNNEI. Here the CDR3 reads CASRGRAEEKLFF. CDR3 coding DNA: TGTGCCAGCAGAGGCAGGGCGGAGGAAAAACTGTTTTTT.

CDR3 sequence reads: CASSLGDRGPNQPQHF. The CDR3 region has the DNA TGTGCCAGCAGCTTAGGGGACAGAGGGCCCAATCAGCCCCAGCATTTT. This chain joins TRBV7-2 and TRBJ1-5; the match to TRBD1 covers 7 bases. The CDR3 extends over 16 amino acids. V was pared by 1 base and J by 3 bases, with 6 bases of the junction left unmatched. Per the germline V gene, CDR1 is SGHTA and CDR2 is FQGNSA.

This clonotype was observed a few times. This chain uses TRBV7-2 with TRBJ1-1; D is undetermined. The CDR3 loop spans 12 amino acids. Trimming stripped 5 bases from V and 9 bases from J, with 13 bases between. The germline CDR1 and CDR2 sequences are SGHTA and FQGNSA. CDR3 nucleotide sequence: TGTGCCAGCAGCCCCCCGAGCAGTAAAGCTTTCTTT. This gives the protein CASSPPSSKAFF. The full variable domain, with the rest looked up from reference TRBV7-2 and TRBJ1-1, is GAGVSQSPSNKVTEKGKDVELRCDPISGHTALYWYRQSLGQGLEFLIYFQGNSAPDKSGLPSDRFSAERTGGSVSTLTIQRTQQEDSAVYLCASSPPSSKAFFGQGTRLTVV.

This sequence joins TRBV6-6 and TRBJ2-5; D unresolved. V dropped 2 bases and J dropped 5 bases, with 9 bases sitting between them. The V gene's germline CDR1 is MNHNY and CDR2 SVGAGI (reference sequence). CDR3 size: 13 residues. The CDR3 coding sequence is TGTGCCAGCAGTTACGGGGAAGGGGAGACCCAGTACTTC. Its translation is CASSYGEGETQYF.

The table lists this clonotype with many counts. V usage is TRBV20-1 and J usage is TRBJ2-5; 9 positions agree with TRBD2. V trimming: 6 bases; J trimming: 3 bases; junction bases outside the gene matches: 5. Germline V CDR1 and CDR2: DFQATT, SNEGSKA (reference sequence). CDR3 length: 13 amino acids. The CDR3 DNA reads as TGCAGTGCGGTGGCGGGAGGGAAAGAGACCCAGTACTTC. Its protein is CSAVAGGKETQYF.

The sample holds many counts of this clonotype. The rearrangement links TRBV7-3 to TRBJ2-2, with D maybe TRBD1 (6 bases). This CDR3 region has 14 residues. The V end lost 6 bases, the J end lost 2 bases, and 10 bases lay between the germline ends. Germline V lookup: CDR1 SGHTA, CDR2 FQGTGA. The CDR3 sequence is CASSPQGNTGELFF. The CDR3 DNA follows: TGTGCCAGCAGTCCACAGGGAAACACCGGGGAGCTGTTTTTT.

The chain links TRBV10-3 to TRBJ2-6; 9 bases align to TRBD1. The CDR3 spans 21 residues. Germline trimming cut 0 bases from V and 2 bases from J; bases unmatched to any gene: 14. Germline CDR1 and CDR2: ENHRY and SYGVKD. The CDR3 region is CAISESSLMDRGFAGANVLTF. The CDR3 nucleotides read TGTGCCATCAGTGAGTCATCCCTCATGGACAGGGGTTTCGCTGGGGCCAACGTCCTGACTTTC.

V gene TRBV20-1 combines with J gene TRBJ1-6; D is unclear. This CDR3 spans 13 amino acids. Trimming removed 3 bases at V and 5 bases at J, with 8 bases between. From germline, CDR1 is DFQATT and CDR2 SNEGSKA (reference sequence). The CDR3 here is CSARVGDNSPLHF. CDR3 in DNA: TGCAGTGCTAGGGTCGGTGATAATTCACCCCTCCACTTT.

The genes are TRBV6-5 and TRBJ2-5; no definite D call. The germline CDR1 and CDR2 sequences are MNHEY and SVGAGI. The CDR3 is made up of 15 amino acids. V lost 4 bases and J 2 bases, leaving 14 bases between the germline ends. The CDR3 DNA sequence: TGTGCCAGCAGTTTCGACTTAGGAGTTCAAGAGACCCAGTACTTC. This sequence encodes CASSFDLGVQETQYF.

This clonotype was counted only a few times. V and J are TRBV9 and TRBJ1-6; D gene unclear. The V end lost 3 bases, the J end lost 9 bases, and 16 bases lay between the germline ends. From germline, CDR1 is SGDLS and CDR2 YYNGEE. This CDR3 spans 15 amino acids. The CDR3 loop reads CASSAFREGSSPLHF. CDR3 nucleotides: TGTGCCAGCAGCGCCTTTAGGGAAGGGAGTTCACCCCTCCACTTT.

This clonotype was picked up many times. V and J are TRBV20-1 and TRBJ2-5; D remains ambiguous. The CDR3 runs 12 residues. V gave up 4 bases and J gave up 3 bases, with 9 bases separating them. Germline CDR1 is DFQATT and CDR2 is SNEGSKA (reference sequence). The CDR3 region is CSAKVPEETQYF. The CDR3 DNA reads TGCAGTGCTAAGGTTCCAGAAGAGACCCAGTACTTC.

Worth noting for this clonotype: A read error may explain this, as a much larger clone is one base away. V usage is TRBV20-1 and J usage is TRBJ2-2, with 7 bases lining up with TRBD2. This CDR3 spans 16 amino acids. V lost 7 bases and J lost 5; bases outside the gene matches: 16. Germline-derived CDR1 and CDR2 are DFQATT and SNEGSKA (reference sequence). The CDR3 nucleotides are TGCAGTGTTCCCCCTGCATCGGGAGGATGGACCGGGGAGCTGTTTTTT. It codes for CSVPPASGGWTGELFF.

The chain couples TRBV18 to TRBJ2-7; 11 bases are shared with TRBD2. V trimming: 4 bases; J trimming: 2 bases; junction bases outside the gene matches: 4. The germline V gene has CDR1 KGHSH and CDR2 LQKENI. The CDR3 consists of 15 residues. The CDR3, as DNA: TGTGCCAGCTCACAGGGACTAGCGGCAACCTACGAGCAGTACTTC. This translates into CASSQGLAATYEQYF.